Below are 29 T cell receptor beta chains sequenced from a single sample in a study of regulatory T cells in long-lasting Graves disease. Construction of the TCR beta libraries employed iRepertoire HTBI primers in conjunction with Arm-PCR of CDR3 regions. TCRdb re-analysed the multiplex PCR reads in MiXCR, keeping a single row per CDR3 protein. The table includes about 220,000 distinct CDR3 sequences, roughly 20% detected once. The sample's time point: newly diagnosed GD, antithyroid drugs for less than 3 months. PBMC RNA served as the TCR library source. These data are also associated with another study on T cells in Graves' hyperthyroidism and ophthalmopathy.

Sample: peripheral blood mononuclear cells (PBMCs), taken at new diagnosis, from a patient treated with antithyroid drugs. The receptors here all came from a woman between 25 and 40 years old with Graves disease.

The table lists this clonotype with many counts. This chain uses TRBV28 with TRBJ1-5, with 9 bases lining up with TRBD1. From germline, CDR1 is MDHEN and CDR2 SYDVKM. The CDR3 totals 13 residues. J lost 7 bases, V lost 7 bases, and 5 bases had no gene match. CDR3 residues: CASMGTGKQPQHF. The DNA of the CDR3 is TGTGCCAGCATGGGGACAGGGAAACAGCCCCAGCATTTT.

Ten or more counts support this clonotype. This sequence joins TRBV7-2 and TRBJ2-7; no definite D call. Trimming pared 2 bases from V and 3 bases from J, leaving 2 bases between. CDR1 is SGHTA and CDR2 is FQGNSA in the germline V gene. The CDR3 runs to 11 residues. CDR3: CASSLFYEQYF. CDR3 DNA: TGTGCCAGCAGCTTATTCTACGAGCAGTACTTC.

This clonotype was observed at least ten times. The chain is built from TRBV2 and TRBJ2-7; D is unresolved. Germline-derived CDR1 and CDR2 are SNHLY and FYNNEI. The CDR3 extends over 14 amino acids. Deletions cut 6 bases from V and 0 bases from J, with 12 bases between. The CDR3 sequence: CASRGQVSSYEQYF. As DNA, the CDR3 is TGTGCCAGCAGAGGGCAGGTTAGCTCCTACGAGCAGTACTTC.

This clonotype showed up just a few times. The genes are TRBV6-4 and TRBJ1-5, with D unresolved. This CDR3 spans 15 amino acids. From germline, CDR1 is MRHNA and CDR2 SNTAGT. The germline V and J ends were trimmed by 6 bases and 0 bases, with 12 bases remaining between them. CDR3 DNA: TGTGCCAGCAGAATCACAGCTGATAGCAATCAGCCCCAGCATTTT. Protein sequence: CASRITADSNQPQHF.

Notes on this clonotype: With a much larger clone just one base away, this may be a read error. The genes are TRBV30 and TRBJ2-1, with 7 bases lining up with TRBD2. Per germline, CDR1 GTSNPN and CDR2 SVGIG (reference sequence). The CDR3 consists of 14 residues. The CDR3 DNA sequence: TGTGCCTGGAGTACGGGGGGAACCTACAGTGAGCAGTTCTTC. Translated: CAWSTGGTYSEQFF.

This clonotype was counted at least ten times. The chain uses TRBV27 and TRBJ1-5; TRBD1 is a possible D gene (5 bases). CDR1 and CDR2 (germline): MNHEY, SMNVEV (reference sequence). V was trimmed by 3 bases and J by 0 bases, leaving 6 bases between them. This CDR3 contains 14 residues. This CDR3 reads CASSLGDSNQPQHF. Written as DNA, the CDR3 is TGTGCCAGCAGTTTGGGGGATAGCAATCAGCCCCAGCATTTT.

The table lists this clonotype with many counts. The rearrangement uses TRBV7-8 and TRBJ1-5; D gene uncertain. The V gene lost 5 bases and the J gene lost 2 bases, with 13 bases spanning the gap. CDR3 size: 15 residues. The germline V gene encodes CDR1 SGHVS and CDR2 FQNEAQ. The CDR3 loop reads CASSLRDNGNQPQHF. Written as DNA, the CDR3 is TGTGCCAGCAGCCTCCGAGATAACGGCAATCAGCCCCAGCATTTT.

This clonotype showed up many times. The rearrangement uses TRBV19 and TRBJ2-1; D unresolved. Germline V gene data show CDR1 as LNHDA and CDR2 as SQIVND (reference sequence). This CDR3 spans 14 amino acids. Trimming took 1 base from V and 6 from J, leaving 10 bases between them. CDR3 coding DNA: TGTGCCAGTAGTATAGGTCGATCCCGCAATGAGCAGTTCTTC. Protein product: CASSIGRSRNEQFF.

This clonotype was picked up one time. The CDR3 spells CATKSGTEGTEAFF. DNA of the CDR3: TGTGCCACCAAATCCGGGACAGAAGGGACTGAAGCTTTCTTT. This chain links TRBV2 with TRBJ1-1, with 7 bases matching TRBD1. The germline gives CDR1 SNHLY, CDR2 FYNNEI. CDR3 length equals 14 residues. V lost 10 bases and J lost 5; bases outside the gene matches: 13.

At least ten counts were recorded for this clonotype. The chain links TRBV3-1 to TRBJ2-1, with 14 bases lining up with TRBD2. Trimming at V came to 4 bases and at J to 2 bases, leaving 4 bases not matched to a gene. CDR3 length: 17 residues. The germline V gene has CDR1 LGHDT and CDR2 YNNKEL (reference sequence). The CDR3 region has the DNA TGTGCCAGCAGCCTTCCGGGACTAGCGGGAGCCTACAATGAGCAGTTCTTC. Translated, it gives CASSLPGLAGAYNEQFF.

This clonotype was counted a few times. The CDR3 region has the DNA TGCAGTCTATCGGGACAAAACAATGAGCAGTTCTTC. Translated, it gives CSLSGQNNEQFF. The rearrangement joins TRBV20-1 to TRBJ2-1; D perhaps matches TRBD1 (6 bases). Germline V gene sequence: CDR1 DFQATT, CDR2 SNEGSKA (reference sequence). The length of the CDR3 is 12 residues. V was shortened by 8 bases and J by 5 bases, with 13 bases between the two germline ends.

This clonotype was seen repeatedly, ten times or more. The rearrangement links TRBV18 to TRBJ1-4, with TRBD1 matching 8 bases. Losses at the gene ends were 2 bases for V and 3 bases for J; bases not matched to a gene: 5. In germline, CDR1 is KGHSH, CDR2 LQKENI. This CDR3 contains 16 residues. In nucleotides, the CDR3 is TGTGCCAGCTCACCATATCAGGGGGCACCTAATGAAAAACTGTTTTTT. Translated: CASSPYQGAPNEKLFF. Variable domain in full (rest from reference TRBV18 and TRBJ1-4): NAGVMQNPRHLVRRRGQEARLRCSPMKGHSHVYWYRQLPEEGLKFMVYLQKENIIDESGMPKERFSAEFPKEGPSILRIQQVVRGDSAAYFCASSPYQGAPNEKLFFGSGTQLSVL.

The sample holds many counts of this clonotype. The CDR3 DNA follows: TGCGCCAGCAGCCAGAGGACAGGGCACACTGAAGCTTTCTTT. It translates to CASSQRTGHTEAFF. The chain employs TRBV4-1 and TRBJ1-1, with 8 positions matching TRBD1. V lost 3 bases, J lost 3 bases, and 3 bases stayed unmatched. Per the germline V gene, CDR1 is MGHRA and CDR2 is YSYEKL. The CDR3 loop spans 14 amino acids.

This clonotype was picked up a small number of times. The chain couples TRBV19 to TRBJ2-1, with a possible D match to TRBD2 (6 bases). CDR1 is LNHDA and CDR2 is SQIVND in the germline V gene (reference sequence). V was shortened by 5 bases and J by 4 bases, with 18 bases between the two germline ends. The CDR3 runs to 16 residues. CDR3 sequence reads: CASSPWREIDYNEQFF. In nucleotides, the CDR3 is TGTGCCAGTAGTCCCTGGAGGGAGATAGATTACAATGAGCAGTTCTTC.

This clonotype was detected many times. The chain uses TRBV29-1 and TRBJ1-1; D unclear. Germline V CDR1 and CDR2: SQVTM, ANQGSEA. There are 12 residues in the CDR3. Trimming took 4 bases from V and 6 from J, leaving 12 bases between them. In DNA form, the CDR3 reads TGCAGCGTTGGGGATTCTAACGCTGAAGCTTTCTTT. Translated: CSVGDSNAEAFF.

V usage is TRBV20-1 and J usage is TRBJ2-1, with D perhaps TRBD1 or TRBD2 (5 bases each). Germline V gives CDR1 DFQATT, CDR2 SNEGSKA (reference sequence). Trimming left V 5 bases short and J 4 bases short, with 12 bases between. The CDR3 extends over 13 amino acids. The CDR3: CSAYGTDYNEQFF. The CDR3 DNA reads as TGCAGTGCTTACGGGACGGATTACAATGAGCAGTTCTTC.

The table lists this clonotype with many counts. V gene TRBV19 combines with J gene TRBJ1-4; D is ambiguous. CDR1 is LNHDA and CDR2 is SQIVND in the germline V gene (reference sequence). The CDR3 is made up of 18 amino acids. V was trimmed by 0 bases and J by 0 bases, leaving 14 bases between them. The CDR3 reads CASSIELARRATNEKLFF. CDR3 in DNA: TGTGCCAGTAGTATAGAACTTGCCAGGAGGGCAACTAATGAAAAACTGTTTTTT. Filled out from reference TRBV19 and TRBJ1-4, the complete variable domain reads DGGITQSPKYLFRKEGQNVTLSCEQNLNHDAMYWYRQDPGQGLRLIYYSQIVNDFQKGDIAEGYSVSREKKESFPLTVTSAQKNPTAFYLCASSIELARRATNEKLFFGSGTQLSVL.

In its sample, this clonotype was seen many times. This sequence joins TRBV18 and TRBJ1-1, with D possibly being TRBD1 (6 bases). In germline, CDR1 is KGHSH, CDR2 LQKENI. The CDR3 loop spans 12 amino acids. The germline V and J ends were trimmed by 2 bases and 10 bases, with 11 bases remaining between them. The CDR3 loop reads CASSPRQAPAFF. The CDR3 coding sequence is TGTGCCAGCTCACCAAGACAGGCCCCAGCTTTCTTT.

This clonotype was found many times. The V gene is TRBV20-1, the J gene TRBJ2-3; 8 bases line up with TRBD2. The CDR3 is 15 amino acids. Germline V gene lookup returns CDR1 DFQATT and CDR2 SNEGSKA (reference sequence). The V segment lost 5 bases and the J segment 6 bases; nucleotides outside the gene matches: 13. CDR3 sequence: CSAASPGGPADTQYF. Written as DNA, the CDR3 is TGCAGTGCTGCCTCTCCGGGGGGGCCCGCGGATACGCAGTATTTT.

This clonotype was found many times. The chain employs TRBV6-1 and TRBJ1-1; tentatively, D is TRBD1 (5 bases). CDR3 length: 13 amino acids. The V gene lost 11 bases and the J gene lost 5 bases, with 18 bases spanning the gap. The germline CDR1 and CDR2 sequences are MNHNS and SASEGT. The CDR3 nucleotides are TGTGCCGGTAAAAGGGTACGGGGGACTGAAGCTTTCTTT. This encodes CAGKRVRGTEAFF.

Ten or more counts support this clonotype. This chain connects TRBV9 to TRBJ1-2; D call uncertain. This CDR3 is built from 14 residues. CDR1 is SGDLS and CDR2 is YYNGEE in the germline V gene. V lost 5 bases and J lost 5, with 16 bases in between. CDR3 region: CASSRDGTDYGYTF. The CDR3 DNA sequence: TGTGCCAGCAGTCGAGATGGAACAGATTATGGCTACACCTTC.

This clonotype was detected ten times or more. The rearrangement joins TRBV2 to TRBJ2-3; TRBD2 matches 9 bases. Per the germline V gene, CDR1 is SNHLY and CDR2 is FYNNEI. V gave up 7 bases and J gave up 11 bases; unmatched junction bases: 22. The CDR3 is 17 amino acids. The CDR3 DNA reads as TGTGCCAGCATTGACCCCCCAGCGGGAGGAGCCGGCGTTGGGCAGTATTTT. Residues: CASIDPPAGGAGVGQYF.

The table lists this clonotype with many counts. The V gene is TRBV6-2 or TRBV6-3, the J gene TRBJ2-3, with 7 bases aligning to TRBD2. V lost 0 bases and J lost 1; bases outside the gene matches: 13. Germline V CDR1 and CDR2: MNHEY, SVGEGT. The CDR3 covers 19 residues. The CDR3, as DNA: TGTGCCAGCAGTTACTCGATATTCGGGGAGCGGGGAGGCACAGATACGCAGTATTTT. It codes for CASSYSIFGERGGTDTQYF.

This clonotype has at least ten counts. The CDR3 spells CASSLGTGATDTQYF. In DNA form, the CDR3 reads TGTGCCAGCAGCTTAGGGACAGGGGCCACAGATACGCAGTATTTT. The chain links TRBV11-3 to TRBJ2-3, with 9 bases fitting TRBD1. Germline V lookup: CDR1 SGHNT, CDR2 YENEEA. J lost 2 bases, V lost 1 base, and 1 base had no gene match. The CDR3 contains 15 residues.

This clonotype was seen repeatedly, ten times or more. The V and J genes are TRBV7-2 and TRBJ2-3, with 8 bases that match TRBD2. V gave up 2 bases and J gave up 9 bases; unmatched junction bases: 7. Germline lookup yields CDR1 SGHTA and CDR2 FQGNSA. The CDR3 runs to 14 residues. The CDR3 nucleotides read TGTGCCAGCAGCTTAACACTCGGGGGGGGAACGCAGTATTTT. This gives the protein CASSLTLGGGTQYF.

The chain recombines TRBV7-9 with TRBJ1-1; 7 bases are a match to TRBD1. The CDR3 extends over 14 amino acids. Germline loops: CDR1 SEHNR, CDR2 FQNEAQ (reference sequence). The ends lost 4 bases at V and 3 bases at J; junction bases unmatched: 5. The CDR3 here is CASSYRQGHTEAFF. CDR3 sequence (DNA): TGTGCCAGCAGCTACCGACAGGGCCACACTGAAGCTTTCTTT.

V is TRBV20-1 and J is TRBJ2-1; perhaps TRBD2 as D (7 bases). CDR1 and CDR2 (germline): DFQATT, SNEGSKA (reference sequence). CDR3 length: 17 residues. Between the trimmed V and J ends, which lost 5 bases and 3 bases, there was a span of 23 bases. CDR3 sequence (DNA): TGCAGTGCTGGAAAGAGGTCGGGGGGCTCCCTCTACAATGAGCAGTTCTTC. It encodes CSAGKRSGGSLYNEQFF.

The rearrangement joins TRBV28 to TRBJ2-1, with D tentatively TRBD1 or TRBD2 (5 bases each). There are 15 residues in the CDR3. Deletions cut 8 bases from V and 5 bases from J, with 19 bases between. Looked up from germline, CDR1 is MDHEN and CDR2 is SYDVKM. The CDR3 nucleotides are TGTGCCAGCCACAGAATGGGACGCGATAACAATGAGCAGTTCTTC. Its translation: CASHRMGRDNNEQFF.

This clonotype was detected ten times or more. The chain couples TRBV3-1 to TRBJ1-1; 7 bases agree with TRBD1. The V segment lost 3 bases and the J segment 7 bases; nucleotides outside the gene matches: 11. From germline, CDR1 is LGHDT and CDR2 YNNKEL (reference sequence). The CDR3 has 15 residues. CDR3 amino acids: CASSHRGGGVGEAFF. The CDR3 bases are TGTGCCAGCAGCCACAGGGGGGGTGGAGTGGGTGAAGCTTTCTTT.